The 4 T cell receptor beta chains below come from one sample, sequenced in a study of cytotoxic CD8 clonotypes in ibrutinib-treated CLL. Data came from immunoSEQ multiplex PCR; TCRdb stores just in-frame clones and leaves some out. Among about 200,000 clones listed, more than 65% were seen once. Specimen: PBMCs, collected after 12 months of ibrutinib treatment. These TCRs come from a human donor with chronic lymphocytic leukemia.

The chain has TRBV30 and TRBJ1-4; D is unresolved. V was trimmed by 0 bases and J by 8 bases, leaving 16 bases between them. The CDR3 contains 15 residues. CDR1 GTSNPN and CDR2 SVGIG come from the germline V gene (reference sequence). In DNA, the CDR3 is TGTGCCTGGAGTGTAATGGGGTGGGGAAGGGAAAAACTGTTTTTT. Translating gives CAWSVMGWGREKLFF.

The chain joins TRBV19 to TRBJ2-1, with 9 bases that match TRBD1. The CDR3 sequence is 17 residues long. The germline V gene has CDR1 LNHDA and CDR2 SQIVND (reference sequence). The J segment lost 4 bases and the V segment lost 9 bases, leaving 16 bases of the junction unmatched. The CDR3 DNA follows: TGTGCCAGCACCCCTTCACAGGGGGCGGTCGTATACAATGAGCAGTTCTTC. Its translation is CASTPSQGAVVYNEQFF.

The chain uses TRBV5-6 and TRBJ2-3; TRBD1 matches 7 bases. V trimming: 0 bases; J trimming: 1 base; junction bases outside the gene matches: 5. The V gene's germline CDR1 is SGHDT and CDR2 YYEEEE. The length of the CDR3 is 16 residues. Here the CDR3 reads CASSLVTGTGTDTQYF. DNA for the CDR3: TGTGCCAGCAGCTTGGTTACCGGGACAGGCACAGATACGCAGTATTTT.

The chain carries TRBV5-1 and TRBJ2-5; perhaps TRBD1 as D (8 bases). The V gene's germline CDR1 is SGHRS and CDR2 YFSETQ. The V end was cut by 2 bases, the J end by 3 bases, with 20 bases between. CDR3 length: 17 residues. CDR3 amino acids: CASSFNPTGGGEETQYF. The DNA for the CDR3 is TGCGCCAGCAGCTTTAACCCCACAGGGGGAGGGGAAGAGACCCAGTACTTC.